The rows below give T cell receptor beta chains drawn from one sample of a study of blood T cells in healthy people across ages. TCRdb redid the calling of the 5' RACE reads with MiXCR, one entry per CDR3 protein. The table lists approximately 820,000 distinct CDR3 sequences, roughly 44% of them singletons. Sequenced input: blood. Receptors were obtained from a man aged 55 to 70 in good health. Each CDR3 is given with its conserved first and last residue. D genes are given only for firm matches. The size entry is marked missing in some rows and otherwise reads once, few, many or a size class.

J	size	D	V	DNA	CDR3
TRBJ2-5	.	TRBD1	TRBV5-1	TGCGCCAGCAGCTGGACGACAGGGGTGTGGGAGACCCAGTACTTC	CASSWTTGVWETQYF
TRBJ2-7	few	.	TRBV4-3	TGCGCCAGCAGCCAAGATGTGTCCAAGTCCGAGCAGTACTTC	CASSQDVSKSEQYF
TRBJ2-3	few	.	TRBV12-3/TRBV12-4	TGTGCCAGCGATGTCGTTGGGGCAGATACGCAGTATTTT	CASDVVGADTQYF
TRBJ2-5	.	.	TRBV6-2/TRBV6-3	TGTGCCAGCGGGGAGACAGGTTATACGAAAGAGACCCAGTACTTC	CASGETGYTKETQYF
TRBJ2-1	.	TRBD1	TRBV12-3/TRBV12-4	TGTGCCAGCAGTAAGAAGGGACAGAGCTCCTACAATGAGCAGTTCTTC	CASSKKGQSSYNEQFF
TRBJ1-2	.	TRBD1	TRBV9	TGTGCCAGCAGCAACAGCGGGACAGGGGTTGGCTACACCTTC	CASSNSGTGVGYTF
TRBJ1-1	.	.	TRBV3-1	TGTGCCAGCAGCCAAGAACAGGGCAGCGAAGCTTTCTTT	CASSQEQGSEAFF
TRBJ2-1	few	.	TRBV20-1	TGCAGTGCAGGGTCGACAGGTTCCTACAATGAGCAGTTCTTC	CSAGSTGSYNEQFF
TRBJ2-7	.	TRBD1	TRBV14	TGTGCCAGCAGCCAAGGAGGGACAGGGGGACTCGAGCAGTACTTC	CASSQGGTGGLEQYF
TRBJ2-2	few	.	TRBV5-1	TGCGCCAGCAGCTTGGACATATCCGGGGAGCTGTTTTTT	CASSLDISGELFF
TRBJ1-1	.	.	TRBV20-1	TGCAGTGCTCTCGGACAGTCCAGAGTGAACACTGAAGCTTTCTTT	CSALGQSRVNTEAFF
TRBJ2-1	.	TRBD2	TRBV11-3	TGTGCCAGCAGCATCCAGACTAGCGGGGGGTACAATGAGCAGTTCTTC	CASSIQTSGGYNEQFF
TRBJ2-5	few	TRBD2	TRBV20-1	TGCAGTGCTCCACTAGCGGGGGAAGAGACCCAGTACTTC	CSAPLAGEETQYF
TRBJ1-5	.	TRBD1	TRBV24-1	TGTGCCACCAGTGATTCCTACTTTGCAGGGGGCACGGGGCCCCAGCATTTT	CATSDSYFAGGTGPQHF
TRBJ1-2	few	TRBD1	TRBV20-1	TGCAGTGCTAGAATGACAGGGGGAAACTATGGCTACACCTTC	CSARMTGGNYGYTF
TRBJ1-2	.	TRBD1	TRBV7-2	TGTGCCAGCAGCTTAATCAAGGGACAGGGGATAAATGGCTACACCTTC	CASSLIKGQGINGYTF
TRBJ2-7	.	TRBD2	TRBV6-1	TGTGCCAGCAGCTTACTAGCGGGGGCCAACAATGAGCAGTACTTC	CASSLLAGANNEQYF
TRBJ2-5	.	.	TRBV7-2	TGTGCCCGCAGCTTATACACAGAAGAGACCCAGTACTTC	CARSLYTEETQYF
TRBJ2-4	.	.	TRBV7-2	TGTGCCAGCAGCTCGGACAGAAACACTCAGGACTTC	CASSSDRNTQDF